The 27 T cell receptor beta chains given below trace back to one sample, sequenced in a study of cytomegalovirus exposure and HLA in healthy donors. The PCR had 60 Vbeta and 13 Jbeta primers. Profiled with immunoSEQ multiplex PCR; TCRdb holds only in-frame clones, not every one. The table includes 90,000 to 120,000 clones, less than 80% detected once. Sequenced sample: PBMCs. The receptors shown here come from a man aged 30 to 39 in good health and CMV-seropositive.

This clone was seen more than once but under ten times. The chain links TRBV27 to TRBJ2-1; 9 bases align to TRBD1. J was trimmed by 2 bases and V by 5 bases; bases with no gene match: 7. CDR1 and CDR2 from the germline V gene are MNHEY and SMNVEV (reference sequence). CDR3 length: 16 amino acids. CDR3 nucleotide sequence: TGTGCCAGCAGTAACGGGACAGGGTTTCCCTACAATGAGCAGTTCTTC. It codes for CASSNGTGFPYNEQFF.

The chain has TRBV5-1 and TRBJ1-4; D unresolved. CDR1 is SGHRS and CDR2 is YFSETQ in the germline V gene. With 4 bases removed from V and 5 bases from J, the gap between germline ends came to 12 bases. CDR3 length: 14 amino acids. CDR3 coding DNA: TGCGCCAGCAGCCGGACTAGCAGCAATGAAAAACTGTTTTTT. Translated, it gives CASSRTSSNEKLFF.

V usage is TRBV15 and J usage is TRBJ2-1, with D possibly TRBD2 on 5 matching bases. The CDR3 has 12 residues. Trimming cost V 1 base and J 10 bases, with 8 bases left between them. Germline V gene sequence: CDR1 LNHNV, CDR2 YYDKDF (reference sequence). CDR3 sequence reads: CATSRGTGEQFF. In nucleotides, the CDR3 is TGTGCCACCAGCAGAGGTACGGGGGAGCAGTTCTTC.

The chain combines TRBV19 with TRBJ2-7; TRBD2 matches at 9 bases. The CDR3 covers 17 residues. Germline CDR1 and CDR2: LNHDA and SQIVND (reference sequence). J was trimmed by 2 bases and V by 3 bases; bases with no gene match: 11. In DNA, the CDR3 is TGTGCCAGTAGTATTTCGGGCGGGGGGGCTCTTACCTACGAGCAGTACTTC. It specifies CASSISGGGALTYEQYF.

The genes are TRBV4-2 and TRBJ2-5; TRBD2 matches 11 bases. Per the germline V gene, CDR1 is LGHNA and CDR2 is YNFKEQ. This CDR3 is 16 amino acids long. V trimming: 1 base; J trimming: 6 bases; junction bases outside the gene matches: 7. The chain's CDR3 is CASSQGNSGGGKTQYF. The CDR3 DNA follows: TGTGCCAGCAGCCAAGGTAATAGCGGGGGGGGGAAGACCCAGTACTTC.

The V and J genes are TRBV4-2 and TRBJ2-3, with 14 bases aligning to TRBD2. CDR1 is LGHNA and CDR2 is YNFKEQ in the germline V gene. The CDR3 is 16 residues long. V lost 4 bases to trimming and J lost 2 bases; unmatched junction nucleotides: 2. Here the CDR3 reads CASSLGLAGATDTQYF. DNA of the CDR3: TGTGCCAGCAGCCTGGGACTAGCGGGGGCCACAGATACGCAGTATTTT.

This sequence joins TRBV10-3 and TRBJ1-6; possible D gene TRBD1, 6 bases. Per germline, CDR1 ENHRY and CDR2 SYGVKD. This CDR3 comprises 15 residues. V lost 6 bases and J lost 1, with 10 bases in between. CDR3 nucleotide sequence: TGTGCCATCAGGCAGGGGATATCCTATAATTCACCCCTCCACTTT. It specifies CAIRQGISYNSPLHF.

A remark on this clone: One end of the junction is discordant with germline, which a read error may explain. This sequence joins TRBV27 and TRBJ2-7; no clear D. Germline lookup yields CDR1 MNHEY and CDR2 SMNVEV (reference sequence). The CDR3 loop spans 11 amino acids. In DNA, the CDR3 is TGTGCCAACAGTAACTCTTGGGAGCAGTACTTC. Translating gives CANSNSWEQYF.

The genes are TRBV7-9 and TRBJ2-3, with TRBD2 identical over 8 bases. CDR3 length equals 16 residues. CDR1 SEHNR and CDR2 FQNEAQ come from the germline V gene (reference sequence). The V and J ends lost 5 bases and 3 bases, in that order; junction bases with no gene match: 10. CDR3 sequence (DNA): TGTGCCAGCAGCACACAGCGGGGGTACGGGACAGATACGCAGTATTTT. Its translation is CASSTQRGYGTDTQYF.

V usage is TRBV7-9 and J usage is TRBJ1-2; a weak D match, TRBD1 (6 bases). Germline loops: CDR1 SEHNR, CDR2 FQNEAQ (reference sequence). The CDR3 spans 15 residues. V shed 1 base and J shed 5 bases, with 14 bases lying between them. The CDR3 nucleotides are TGTGCCAGCAGCTTAGAACCTAAGGACAGTTATGGCTACACCTTC. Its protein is CASSLEPKDSYGYTF.

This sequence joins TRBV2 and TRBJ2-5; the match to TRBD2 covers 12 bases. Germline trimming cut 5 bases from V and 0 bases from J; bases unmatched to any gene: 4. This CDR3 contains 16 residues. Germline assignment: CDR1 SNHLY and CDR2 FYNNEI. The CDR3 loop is CASSSPSGGDQETQYF. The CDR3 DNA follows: TGTGCCAGCAGTTCCCCTAGCGGGGGGGACCAAGAGACCCAGTACTTC. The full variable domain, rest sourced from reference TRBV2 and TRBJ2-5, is EPEVTQTPSHQVTQMGQEVILRCVPISNHLYFYWYRQILGQKVEFLVSFYNNEISEKSEIFDDQFSVERPDGSNFTLKIRSTKLEDSAMYFCASSSPSGGDQETQYFGPGTRLLVL.

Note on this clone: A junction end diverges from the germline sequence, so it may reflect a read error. CDR3 nucleotides: TGTGCCAGCAGTGAAATTAGTTTC. This encodes CASSEISF. V is TRBV25-1 and J is TRBJ2-7, with no clear D. The CDR3 has 8 residues. Germline V gene sequence: CDR1 MGHDK, CDR2 SYGVNS.

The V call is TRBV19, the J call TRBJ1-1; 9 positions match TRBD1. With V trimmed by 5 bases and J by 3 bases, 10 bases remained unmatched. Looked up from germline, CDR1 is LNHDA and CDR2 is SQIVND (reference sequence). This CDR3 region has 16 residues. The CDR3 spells CASSPLGTGRHTEAFF. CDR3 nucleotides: TGTGCCAGTAGTCCGCTCGGGACAGGGCGGCACACTGAAGCTTTCTTT.

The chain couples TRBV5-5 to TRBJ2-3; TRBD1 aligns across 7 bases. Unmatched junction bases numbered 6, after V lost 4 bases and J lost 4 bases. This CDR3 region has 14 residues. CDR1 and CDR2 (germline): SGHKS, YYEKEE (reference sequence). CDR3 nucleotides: TGTGCCAGCAGCGTTACAGGGGCGGCAGATACGCAGTATTTT. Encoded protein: CASSVTGAADTQYF.

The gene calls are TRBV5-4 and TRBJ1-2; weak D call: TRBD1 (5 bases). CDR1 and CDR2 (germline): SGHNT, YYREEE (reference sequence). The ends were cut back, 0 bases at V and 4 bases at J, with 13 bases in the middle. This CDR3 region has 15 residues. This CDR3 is CASSLAGGMSYGYTF. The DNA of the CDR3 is TGTGCCAGCAGCTTGGCGGGGGGGATGAGCTATGGCTACACCTTC.

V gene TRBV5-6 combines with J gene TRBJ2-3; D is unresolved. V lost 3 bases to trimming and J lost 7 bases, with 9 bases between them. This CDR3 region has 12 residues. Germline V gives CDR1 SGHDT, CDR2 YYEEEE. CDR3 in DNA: TGTGCCAGCAGCTCTAGACGGAATACGCAGTATTTT. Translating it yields CASSSRRNTQYF.

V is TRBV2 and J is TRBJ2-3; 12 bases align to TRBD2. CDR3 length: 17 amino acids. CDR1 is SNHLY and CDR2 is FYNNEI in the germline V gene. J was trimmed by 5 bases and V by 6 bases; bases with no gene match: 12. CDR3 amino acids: CASRVSTSGGTGDTQYF. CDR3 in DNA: TGTGCCAGCAGGGTTTCAACTAGCGGGGGGACTGGAGATACGCAGTATTTT.

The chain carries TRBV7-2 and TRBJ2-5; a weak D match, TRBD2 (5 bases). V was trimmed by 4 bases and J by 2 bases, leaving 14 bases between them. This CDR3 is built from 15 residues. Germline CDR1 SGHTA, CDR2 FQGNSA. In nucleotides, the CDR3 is TGTGCCAGCAGCTGGTCAGTCAGCGGACAAGAGACCCAGTACTTC. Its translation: CASSWSVSGQETQYF.

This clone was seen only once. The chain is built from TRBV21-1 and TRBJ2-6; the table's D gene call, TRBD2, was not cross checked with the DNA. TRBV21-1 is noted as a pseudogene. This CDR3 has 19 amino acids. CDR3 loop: CASSKVEGRIYSGANVLTF. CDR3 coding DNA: TGTGCCAGCAGCAAAGTGGAGGGCAGGATCTACTCTGGGGCCAACGTCCTGACTTTC.

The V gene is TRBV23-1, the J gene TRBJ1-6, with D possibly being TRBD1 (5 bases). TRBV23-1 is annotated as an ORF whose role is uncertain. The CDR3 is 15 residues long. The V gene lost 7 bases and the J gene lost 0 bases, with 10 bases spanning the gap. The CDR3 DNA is TGCGCCAGCACATCAGACAGCTCCTATAATTCACCCCTCCACTTT. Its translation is CASTSDSSYNSPLHF.

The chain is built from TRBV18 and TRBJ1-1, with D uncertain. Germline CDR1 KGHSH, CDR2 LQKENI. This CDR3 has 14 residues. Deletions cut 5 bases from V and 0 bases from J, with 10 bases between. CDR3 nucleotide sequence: TGTGCCAGCTCAGAACAGATAATGAACACTGAAGCTTTCTTT. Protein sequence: CASSEQIMNTEAFF. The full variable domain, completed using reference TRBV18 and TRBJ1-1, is NAGVMQNPRHLVRRRGQEARLRCSPMKGHSHVYWYRQLPEEGLKFMVYLQKENIIDESGMPKERFSAEFPKEGPSILRIQQVVRGDSAAYFCASSEQIMNTEAFFGQGTRLTVV.

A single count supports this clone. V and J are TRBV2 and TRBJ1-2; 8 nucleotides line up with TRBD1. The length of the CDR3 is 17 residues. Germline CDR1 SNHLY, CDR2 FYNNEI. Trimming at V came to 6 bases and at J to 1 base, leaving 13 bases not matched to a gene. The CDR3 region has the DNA TGTGCCAGCAGACAGGACAGGGAGGGGAGAATTAACTATGGCTACACCTTC. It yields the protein CASRQDREGRINYGYTF.

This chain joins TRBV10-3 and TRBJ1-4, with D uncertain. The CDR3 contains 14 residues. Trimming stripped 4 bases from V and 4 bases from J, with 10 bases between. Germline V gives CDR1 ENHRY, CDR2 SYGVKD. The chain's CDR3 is CAISAVQLNEKLFF. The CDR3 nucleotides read TGTGCCATCAGTGCTGTACAGCTTAATGAAAAACTGTTTTTT.

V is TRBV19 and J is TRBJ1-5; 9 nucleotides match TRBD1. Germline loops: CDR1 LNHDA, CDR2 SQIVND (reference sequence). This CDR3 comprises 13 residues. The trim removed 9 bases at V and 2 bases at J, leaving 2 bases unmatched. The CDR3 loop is CASRDRGNQPQHF. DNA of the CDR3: TGTGCCAGCCGGGACAGGGGCAATCAGCCCCAGCATTTT.

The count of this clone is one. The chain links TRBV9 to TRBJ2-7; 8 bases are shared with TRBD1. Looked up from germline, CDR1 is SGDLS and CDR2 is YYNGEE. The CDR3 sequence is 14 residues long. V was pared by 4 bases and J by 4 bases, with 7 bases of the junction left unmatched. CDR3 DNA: TGTGCCAGCAGCAACGGGCAGGGGGCATACGAGCAGTACTTC. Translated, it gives CASSNGQGAYEQYF. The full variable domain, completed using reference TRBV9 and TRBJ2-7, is DSGVTQTPKHLITATGQRVTLRCSPRSGDLSVYWYQQSLDQGLQFLIQYYNGEERAKGNILERFSAQQFPDLHSELNLSSLELGDSALYFCASSNGQGAYEQYFGPGTRLTVT.

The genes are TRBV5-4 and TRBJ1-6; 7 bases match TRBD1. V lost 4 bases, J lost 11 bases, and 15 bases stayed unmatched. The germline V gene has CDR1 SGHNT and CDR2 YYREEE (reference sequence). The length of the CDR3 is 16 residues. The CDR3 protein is CASSSGVQGVVAPLHF. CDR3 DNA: TGTGCCAGCAGCAGTGGGGTCCAGGGGGTTGTGGCACCCCTCCACTTT.

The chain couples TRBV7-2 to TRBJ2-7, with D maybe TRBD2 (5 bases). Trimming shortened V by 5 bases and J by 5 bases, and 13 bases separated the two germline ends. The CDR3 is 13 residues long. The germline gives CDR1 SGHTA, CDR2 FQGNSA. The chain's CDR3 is CASSKGLGNEQYF. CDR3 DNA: TGTGCCAGCAGCAAAGGACTTGGGAACGAGCAGTACTTC.